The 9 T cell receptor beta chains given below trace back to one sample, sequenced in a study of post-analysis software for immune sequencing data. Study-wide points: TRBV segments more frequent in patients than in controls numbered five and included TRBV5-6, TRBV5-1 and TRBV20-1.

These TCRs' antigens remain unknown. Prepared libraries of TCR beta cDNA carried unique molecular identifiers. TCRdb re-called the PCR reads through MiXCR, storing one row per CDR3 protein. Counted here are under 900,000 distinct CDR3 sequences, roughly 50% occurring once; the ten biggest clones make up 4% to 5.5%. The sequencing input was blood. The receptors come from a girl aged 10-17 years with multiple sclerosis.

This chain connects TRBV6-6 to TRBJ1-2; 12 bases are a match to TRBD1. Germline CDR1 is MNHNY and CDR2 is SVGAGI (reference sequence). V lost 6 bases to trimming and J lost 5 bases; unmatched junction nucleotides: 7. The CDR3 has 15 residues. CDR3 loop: CASRLGTGGTYGYTF. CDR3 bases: TGTGCCAGCAGACTCGGGACAGGGGGCACGTATGGCTACACCTTC.

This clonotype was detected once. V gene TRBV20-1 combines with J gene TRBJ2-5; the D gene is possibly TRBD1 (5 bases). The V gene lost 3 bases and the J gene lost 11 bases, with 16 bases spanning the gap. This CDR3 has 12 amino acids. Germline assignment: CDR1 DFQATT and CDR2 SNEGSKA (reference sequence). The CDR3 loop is CSASRQSYGQYF. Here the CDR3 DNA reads TGCAGTGCTAGTAGACAGTCCTACGGGCAGTACTTC.

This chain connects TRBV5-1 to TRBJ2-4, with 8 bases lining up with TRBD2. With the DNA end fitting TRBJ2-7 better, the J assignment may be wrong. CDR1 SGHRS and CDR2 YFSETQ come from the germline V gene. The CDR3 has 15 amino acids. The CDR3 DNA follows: TGCGCCAGCAGCCCCTGGTGGCGGGAGGTCAGCGAGCAGTACTTC. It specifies CASSPWWREVSEQYF.

Written as DNA, the CDR3 is TGTGCCAGCAGCGTAGCAGTGACTAGCGGGAGGTCTAGCACAGATACGCAGTATTTT. Its protein is CASSVAVTSGRSSTDTQYF. The gene calls are TRBV9 and TRBJ2-3; 13 bases fit TRBD2. The CDR3 is made up of 19 amino acids. The junction had 7 bases not matched to a gene; V was cut back by 0 bases and J by 0 bases. Germline V lookup: CDR1 SGDLS, CDR2 YYNGEE.

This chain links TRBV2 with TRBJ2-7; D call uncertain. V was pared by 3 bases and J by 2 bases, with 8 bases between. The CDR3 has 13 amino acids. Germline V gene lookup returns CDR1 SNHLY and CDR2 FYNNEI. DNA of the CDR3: TGTGCCAGCAGTGACCCTACACCCTACGAGCAGTACTTC. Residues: CASSDPTPYEQYF.

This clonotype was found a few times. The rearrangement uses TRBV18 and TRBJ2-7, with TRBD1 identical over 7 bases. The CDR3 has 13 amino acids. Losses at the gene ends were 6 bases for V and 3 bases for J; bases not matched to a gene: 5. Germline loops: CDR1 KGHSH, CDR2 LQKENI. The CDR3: CASSFDRVYEQYF. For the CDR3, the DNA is TGTGCCAGCTCGTTCGACAGGGTCTACGAGCAGTACTTC. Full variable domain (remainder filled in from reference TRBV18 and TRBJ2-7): NAGVMQNPRHLVRRRGQEARLRCSPMKGHSHVYWYRQLPEEGLKFMVYLQKENIIDESGMPKERFSAEFPKEGPSILRIQQVVRGDSAAYFCASSFDRVYEQYFGPGTRLTVT.

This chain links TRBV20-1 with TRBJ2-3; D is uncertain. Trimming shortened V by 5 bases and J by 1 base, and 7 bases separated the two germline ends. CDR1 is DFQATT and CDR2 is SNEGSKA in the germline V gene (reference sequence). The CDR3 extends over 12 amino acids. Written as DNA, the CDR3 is TGCAGTGCTCCGAAGGGCACAGATACGCAGTATTTT. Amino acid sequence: CSAPKGTDTQYF.

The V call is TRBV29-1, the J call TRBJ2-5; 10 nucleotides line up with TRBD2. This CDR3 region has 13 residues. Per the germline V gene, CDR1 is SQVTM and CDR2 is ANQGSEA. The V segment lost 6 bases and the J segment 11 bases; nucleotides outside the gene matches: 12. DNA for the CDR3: TGCAGCGTCGAGCGGGGGGGGAACAATGAGCAGTACTTC. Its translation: CSVERGGNNEQYF.

CDR3 in amino acids: CASSWRPATLNEQYF. Here the CDR3 DNA reads TGTGCCAGCAGCTGGAGACCAGCGACTTTAAATGAGCAGTACTTC. This sequence joins TRBV7-8 and TRBJ2-1; D not certain. The end of the DNA fits TRBJ2-7 better, so the J call may be wrong. Germline V gives CDR1 SGHVS, CDR2 FQNEAQ. The CDR3 loop spans 15 amino acids.